The 30 T cell receptor beta chains below all came from one sample that was sequenced in a study of vaccination effects on CD4 cells after COVID-19. Sequenced by immunoSEQ multiplex PCR; TCRdb stores in-frame clones only, minus some. The repertoire includes tens of thousands of clones, less than 85% of them detected once, and approximately 2.6% sits in the top ten. These receptors' targets are unknown. The ViraFEST assay expanded antigen-specific CD4+ T cells with viral peptide pools before sequencing. Investigators separated out CD4+ T cells once less than 11 days of culture had passed. Recipients of the vaccine had no prior SARS-CoV-2 infection and negative nucleocapsid antibodies. This specimen was CD4+ T cells from PBMCs cultured with HCoV-NL63 spike peptides, taken before COVID-19 vaccination. These receptors all come from a human donor who received a COVID-19 vaccine.

The rearrangement uses TRBV6-5 and TRBJ1-2, with D possibly matching TRBD1 (6 bases). V was trimmed by 5 bases and J by 4 bases, leaving 14 bases between them. Germline CDR1 MNHEY, CDR2 SVGAGI. The CDR3 consists of 14 residues. The CDR3 protein is CASSPPGQIYGYTF. CDR3 DNA sequence: TGTGCCAGCAGTCCACCCGGACAGATCTATGGCTACACCTTC.

This sequence joins TRBV6-6 and TRBJ2-5; 7 nucleotides match TRBD2. The germline gives CDR1 MNHNY, CDR2 SVGAGI (reference sequence). The CDR3 covers 13 residues. Trimming at V came to 1 base and at J to 4 bases, leaving 0 bases not matched to a gene. CDR3 in DNA: TGTGCCAGCAGTTACTGGGGGGGAGAGACCCAGTACTTC. It encodes CASSYWGGETQYF.

V usage is TRBV6-5 and J usage is TRBJ2-7; no definite D call. The CDR3 totals 13 residues. CDR1 is MNHEY, CDR2 SVGAGI, per germline. Trimming took 8 bases from V and 3 from J, leaving 14 bases between them. CDR3 loop: CASRKAPVYEQYV. Here the CDR3 DNA reads TGTGCCAGCCGGAAGGCCCCGGTCTACGAGCAGTACGTC.

The V and J genes are TRBV24-1 and TRBJ1-2; 7 bases match TRBD1. V shed 2 bases, J shed 4 bases, and the junction held 0 bases outside the gene matches. This CDR3 contains 13 residues. From germline, CDR1 is KGHDR and CDR2 SFDVKD. CDR3 sequence reads: CATSDSGGYGYTF. CDR3 nucleotide sequence: TGTGCCACCAGTGATTCAGGGGGCTATGGCTACACCTTC.

This clone occurred a few times. The chain recombines TRBV30 with TRBJ1-2; TRBD1 might be the D (6 bases). Germline V CDR1 and CDR2: GTSNPN, SVGIG (reference sequence). This CDR3 spans 14 amino acids. Trimming removed 2 bases at V and 7 bases at J, with 17 bases between. The CDR3: CAWSPTGPGGGYTF. CDR3 DNA sequence: TGTGCCTGGAGTCCGACAGGTCCCGGGGGTGGCTACACCTTC.

V gene TRBV2 combines with J gene TRBJ2-1; D may be TRBD1 (5 bases). Germline CDR1 is SNHLY and CDR2 is FYNNEI. V was pared by 10 bases and J by 0 bases, with 16 bases between. This CDR3 comprises 15 residues. The CDR3 nucleotides are TGTGCCACCCAAAGGGTTCAGGGCTCCTACAATGAGCAGTTCTTC. Its protein product is CATQRVQGSYNEQFF.

V usage is TRBV7-2 and J usage is TRBJ2-1; 10 bases match TRBD2. Germline V gene data show CDR1 as SGHTA and CDR2 as FQGNSA. CDR3 size: 17 residues. Trimming took 5 bases from V and 6 from J; bases not matched to a gene: 13. The CDR3 bases are TGTGCCAGCAGCCTGCTCAATATAGCGGGGGGACTCAATGAGCAGTTCTTC. Protein: CASSLLNIAGGLNEQFF.

This rearrangement joins TRBV18 to TRBJ2-5, with D tentatively TRBD1 (6 bases). The V gene lost 1 base and the J gene lost 5 bases, with 14 bases spanning the gap. The CDR3 has 15 residues. Germline CDR1 KGHSH, CDR2 LQKENI. This CDR3 is CASSPLGGQGETQYF. DNA for the CDR3: TGTGCCAGCTCACCACTTGGAGGCCAGGGGGAGACCCAGTACTTC. The full variable domain, in which reference TRBV18 and TRBJ2-5 provide the parts outside the CDR3, is NAGVMQNPRHLVRRRGQEARLRCSPMKGHSHVYWYRQLPEEGLKFMVYLQKENIIDESGMPKERFSAEFPKEGPSILRIQQVVRGDSAAYFCASSPLGGQGETQYFGPGTRLLVL.

The chain links TRBV18 to TRBJ1-4; D remains ambiguous. The CDR3 sequence is 15 residues long. V was trimmed by 3 bases and J by 4 bases, leaving 12 bases between them. Germline CDR1 reads KGHSH; CDR2 reads LQKENI. The CDR3 bases are TGTGCCAGCTCACCGGCGATCCCGGATAATGAAAAACTGTTTTTT. It specifies CASSPAIPDNEKLFF.

The sample holds one count of this clone. The rearrangement uses TRBV6-5 and TRBJ2-3; 7 nucleotides agree with TRBD2. The trim removed 7 bases at V and 1 base at J, leaving 8 bases unmatched. This CDR3 is built from 15 residues. Germline CDR1 is MNHEY and CDR2 is SVGAGI. CDR3 protein: CASTERGAGTDTQYF. The CDR3 nucleotides are TGTGCCAGCACCGAGCGGGGAGCGGGCACAGATACGCAGTATTTT.

This clone appeared a single time. The J gene is TRBJ1-1, the V gene TRBV6-1; D is perhaps TRBD1 (6 bases). The V gene lost 2 bases and the J gene lost 2 bases, with 12 bases spanning the gap. Germline V CDR1 and CDR2: MNHNS, SASEGT. The CDR3 consists of 15 residues. The CDR3 protein is CASSEPGAGNTEAFF. In DNA, the CDR3 is TGTGCCAGCAGTGAACCAGGGGCCGGCAACACTGAAGCTTTCTTT.

The chain has TRBV2 and TRBJ2-7, with 7 bases that match TRBD2. CDR3 length: 13 amino acids. CDR1 and CDR2 (germline): SNHLY, FYNNEI. The trim removed 7 bases at V and 5 bases at J, leaving 8 bases unmatched. The CDR3 DNA follows: TGTGCCAGCACGGGCCACGGGGGGAACGAGCAGTACGTC. It is translated as CASTGHGGNEQYV.

V gene TRBV5-1 combines with J gene TRBJ1-5; 10 bases align to TRBD1. With V trimmed by 4 bases and J by 5 bases, 6 bases remained unmatched. This CDR3 comprises 15 residues. Germline CDR1 is SGHRS and CDR2 is YFSETQ. This CDR3 reads CASSPGTGDDQPQHF. CDR3 DNA: TGCGCCAGCAGCCCCGGGACAGGGGATGATCAGCCCCAGCATTTT.

The rearrangement uses TRBV25-1 and TRBJ2-4, with D possibly matching TRBD1 (5 bases). Germline V CDR1 and CDR2: MGHDK, SYGVNS. The CDR3 has 14 residues. V shed 1 base and J shed 15 bases, with 19 bases lying between them. As DNA, the CDR3 is TGTGCCAGCAGTGAATCTTTTACGACAGCCGAACGGTACTTC. Protein product: CASSESFTTAERYF.

The chain joins TRBV2 to TRBJ2-3; D possibly corresponds to TRBD2 (6 bases). V was pared by 7 bases and J by 3 bases, with 17 bases between. The CDR3 covers 15 residues. Germline assignment: CDR1 SNHLY and CDR2 FYNNEI. The CDR3 DNA sequence: TGTGCCAGCAACCTTGGGGGGATGCAAACAGATACGCAGTATTTT. Residues: CASNLGGMQTDTQYF.

This rearrangement joins TRBV18 to TRBJ1-1; D remains ambiguous. The V end lost 6 bases, the J end lost 1 base, and 9 bases lay between the germline ends. The CDR3 covers 13 residues. Per germline, CDR1 KGHSH and CDR2 LQKENI. The CDR3 region is CASSSNWNTEAFF. The CDR3 DNA is TGTGCCAGCTCTTCAAATTGGAACACTGAAGCTTTCTTT.

V is TRBV4-1 and J is TRBJ2-3, with a weak D call TRBD1 (6 bases). Trimming stripped 1 base from V and 2 bases from J, with 10 bases between. The CDR3 extends over 15 amino acids. In germline, CDR1 is MGHRA, CDR2 YSYEKL. This CDR3 reads CASSQGQVLTDTQYF. The DNA for the CDR3 is TGCGCCAGCAGCCAAGGACAGGTACTCACAGATACGCAGTATTTT.

The count of this clone is one. The rearrangement uses TRBV6-5 and TRBJ1-4; D gene uncertain. The V gene's germline CDR1 is MNHEY and CDR2 SVGAGI. V lost 7 bases to trimming and J lost 7 bases, with 16 bases between them. The CDR3 is 14 residues long. The CDR3 here is CASIGPLESEKLFF. DNA of the CDR3: TGTGCCAGCATTGGACCTCTAGAGAGTGAAAAACTGTTTTTT.

The chain recombines TRBV5-1 with TRBJ1-3; D unclear. CDR1 and CDR2 (germline): SGHRS, YFSETQ. CDR3 length equals 15 residues. The ends were cut back, 1 base at V and 0 bases at J, with 8 bases in the middle. CDR3 nucleotides: TGCGCCAGCAGCTTGCTGACAAACTCTGGAAACACCATATATTTT. It translates to CASSLLTNSGNTIYF. Drawing the rest from reference TRBV5-1 and TRBJ1-3, the complete variable domain is KAGVTQTPRYLIKTRGQQVTLSCSPISGHRSVSWYQQTPGQGLQFLFEYFSETQRNKGNFPGRFSGRQFSNSRSEMNVSTLELGDSALYLCASSLLTNSGNTIYFGEGSWLTVV.

This clone has only one observation. This chain connects TRBV5-1 to TRBJ1-2; 8 nucleotides match TRBD1. CDR1 and CDR2 from the germline V gene are SGHRS and YFSETQ. Unmatched junction bases numbered 5, after V lost 0 bases and J lost 1 base. CDR3 length: 16 residues. The CDR3 spells CASSLGHRGGNYGYTF. As DNA, the CDR3 is TGCGCCAGCAGCTTGGGTCACAGGGGGGGTAACTATGGCTACACCTTC.

This chain uses TRBV24-1 with TRBJ2-1, with 8 bases aligning to TRBD1. In germline, CDR1 is KGHDR, CDR2 SFDVKD. V trimming: 3 bases; J trimming: 3 bases; junction bases outside the gene matches: 6. CDR3 size: 16 residues. CDR3 amino acids: CATSDARQGSYNEQFF. CDR3 bases: TGTGCCACCAGTGATGCCCGACAGGGGAGCTACAATGAGCAGTTCTTC.

For the CDR3, the DNA is TGTGCCAGCAGCCGCTTCACGGATACGCAGTATTTT. The encoded protein is CASSRFTDTQYF. This chain links TRBV2 with TRBJ2-3; unclear D gene. CDR1 SNHLY and CDR2 FYNNEI come from the germline V gene. V gave up 6 bases and J gave up 6 bases, with 10 bases separating them. This CDR3 is built from 12 residues.

This clone turned up a few times. The chain carries TRBV9 and TRBJ2-6; tentative D call: TRBD1 (6 bases). Trimming removed 10 bases at V and 4 bases at J, with 12 bases between. The V gene's germline CDR1 is SGDLS and CDR2 YYNGEE. CDR3 size: 13 residues. Here the CDR3 reads CASDRPGANVLTF. The CDR3 nucleotides read TGTGCCTCCGACAGGCCCGGGGCCAACGTCCTGACTTTC.

This clone appeared a few times. The chain is built from TRBV5-1 and TRBJ1-5, with TRBD1 as a possible D gene (5 bases). CDR3 length equals 15 residues. Germline values: CDR1 SGHRS, CDR2 YFSETQ. Trimming shortened V by 0 bases and J by 4 bases, and 11 bases separated the two germline ends. This CDR3 reads CASSLGDGSNQPQHF. DNA for the CDR3: TGCGCCAGCAGCTTGGGGGACGGTAGTAATCAGCCCCAGCATTTT.

V is TRBV30 and J is TRBJ1-5; a weak D match, TRBD1 (6 bases). The CDR3 has 17 residues. The V end lost 0 bases, the J end lost 0 bases, and 15 bases lay between the germline ends. Germline CDR1 GTSNPN, CDR2 SVGIG (reference sequence). DNA of the CDR3: TGTGCCTGGAGTGTAAACAGGGCTTCCCATAGCAATCAGCCCCAGCATTTT. This translates into CAWSVNRASHSNQPQHF.

The CDR3 coding sequence is TGTGCCAGCAGTCAGGACTGGGGCCAAGAGACCCAGTACTTC. This codes for CASSQDWGQETQYF. The chain joins TRBV3-1 (or the pseudogene TRBV3-2) to TRBJ2-5; TRBD2 might be the D (5 bases). This CDR3 is built from 14 residues. The germline V and J ends were trimmed by 6 bases and 1 base, with 12 bases remaining between them. CDR1 LGHDT and CDR2 YNNKEL come from the germline V gene (reference sequence).

In DNA, the CDR3 is TGTGCCACCAGTCCAGGACCGAGCTTCGGGACCCAGTACTTC. As protein: CATSPGPSFGTQYF. V gene TRBV24-1 combines with J gene TRBJ2-5; D is unresolved. Germline V gives CDR1 KGHDR, CDR2 SFDVKD. This CDR3 spans 14 amino acids. The V gene lost 6 bases and the J gene lost 7 bases, with 17 bases spanning the gap.

This chain uses TRBV15 with TRBJ2-7; D remains unclear. The CDR3 contains 13 residues. The ends were cut back, 0 bases at V and 4 bases at J, with 7 bases in the middle. Germline V gene sequence: CDR1 LNHNV, CDR2 YYDKDF (reference sequence). CDR3 region: CATSRDMTYEQYV. DNA of the CDR3: TGTGCCACCAGCAGAGATATGACTTACGAGCAGTACGTC.

The chain links TRBV20-1 to TRBJ2-1; D gene uncertain. The CDR3 extends over 12 amino acids. V was trimmed by 3 bases and J by 6 bases, leaving 9 bases between them. CDR1 DFQATT and CDR2 SNEGSKA come from the germline V gene (reference sequence). CDR3 residues: CSASPTINEQFF. CDR3 DNA: TGCAGTGCTAGTCCTACAATCAATGAGCAGTTCTTC.

This chain connects TRBV18 to TRBJ2-3, with 13 bases identical to TRBD2. Germline V gene data show CDR1 as KGHSH and CDR2 as LQKENI. The CDR3 is 15 residues long. V lost 4 bases, J lost 5 bases, and 3 bases stayed unmatched. Here the CDR3 DNA reads TGTGCCAGCTCACTTGGGACTAGCGGGGAAGATACGCAGTATTTT. Encoded protein: CASSLGTSGEDTQYF.